This T cell receptor (beta chain) appears in the sequencing data of a study of blood T cell repertoires in COVID-19. Germline V gives CDR1 ENHRY, CDR2 SYGVKD. After removal of 0 bases from V and 6 bases from J, the junction contained 0 bases not matched to a gene. This CDR3 is 13 amino acids long. Here immunoSEQ multiplex PCR was the method, and the copy in TCRdb shows in-frame clones only, minus some. Of roughly 280,000 clones in the sample, around 92% were seen once. This chain joins TRBV10-3 and TRBJ2-3; 7 bases line up with TRBD2. This clonotype originated in a woman aged 55-69 years who had recovered from COVID-19. Material for sequencing was PBMCs or T cells enriched from blood (not recorded which). The CDR3 bases are TGTGCCATCAGTGAGTCTAGCGGGGATACGCAGTATTTT. As protein: CAISESSGDTQYF.